Each of the 27 T cell receptor beta chains below was sequenced from the same sample in a study of control samples from healthy donors and cancer patients. This table comes from immunoSEQ multiplex PCR, and its TCRdb copy is limited to in-frame clones, with some not included. The repertoire includes some 90,000 clones, approximately 86% of them detected once, and 0.95% to 1.5% sits in the top ten. The source material was blood. Receptors were obtained from a woman between 50 and 59 years old in good health.

The V and J genes are TRBV6-2 or TRBV6-3 and TRBJ2-3; D is possibly TRBD1 (6 bases). The germline CDR1 and CDR2 sequences are MNHEY and SVGEGT. Trimming shortened V by 2 bases and J by 1 base, and 7 bases separated the two germline ends. The length of the CDR3 is 14 residues. CDR3 residues: CASSYEGGTDTQYF. DNA of the CDR3: TGTGCCAGCAGTTACGAGGGGGGCACAGATACGCAGTATTTT.

The genes are TRBV7-2 and TRBJ2-7, with 11 positions matching TRBD2. The trim removed 4 bases at V and 7 bases at J, leaving 6 bases unmatched. CDR1 and CDR2 from the germline V gene are SGHTA and FQGNSA. The CDR3 sequence is 14 residues long. The CDR3 loop reads CASSWVAGGREQYF. CDR3 DNA: TGTGCCAGCAGCTGGGTAGCGGGAGGGAGGGAGCAGTACTTC.

This rearrangement joins TRBV6-6 to TRBJ1-1, with D tentatively TRBD1 (5 bases). Trimming stripped 6 bases from V and 4 bases from J, with 15 bases between. The CDR3 extends over 14 amino acids. Germline CDR1 is MNHNY and CDR2 is SVGAGI (reference sequence). The CDR3 DNA reads as TGTGCCAGCAGCCCGGTGAAGGGACTCACTGAAGCTTTCTTT. Translation gives CASSPVKGLTEAFF.

The genes are TRBV2 and TRBJ2-7; 8 positions agree with TRBD1. Germline values: CDR1 SNHLY, CDR2 FYNNEI. With V trimmed by 6 bases and J by 5 bases, 6 bases remained unmatched. CDR3 size: 13 residues. The CDR3 region is CASRTGDGNEQYF. CDR3 nucleotide sequence: TGTGCCAGCAGGACAGGGGACGGCAACGAGCAGTACTTC.

This chain connects TRBV28 to TRBJ1-1, with D maybe TRBD1 (5 bases). Germline assignment: CDR1 MDHEN and CDR2 SYDVKM. The CDR3 has 14 amino acids. Trimming left V 7 bases short and J 1 base short, with 13 bases between. As DNA, the CDR3 is TGTGCCAGCAACTTTGGGGGGACGAACACTGAAGCTTTCTTT. It is translated as CASNFGGTNTEAFF.

This chain joins TRBV18 and TRBJ2-7; 13 positions agree with TRBD2. Germline V gene sequence: CDR1 KGHSH, CDR2 LQKENI. Germline trimming cut 2 bases from V and 4 bases from J; bases unmatched to any gene: 17. CDR3 length equals 20 residues. CDR3 nucleotides: TGTGCCAGCTCACCAATTCCGGGACTAGCGGGGCCCGGGGATAAATACGAGCAGTACTTC. It specifies CASSPIPGLAGPGDKYEQYF.

V usage is TRBV14 and J usage is TRBJ1-6; no reliable D call. CDR3 length: 16 residues. Germline assignment: CDR1 SGHDN and CDR2 FVKESK. Trimming removed 0 bases at V and 10 bases at J, with 16 bases between. The DNA for the CDR3 is TGTGCCAGCAGCCAAGATATGTGGGGTTCTGGGTCACCCCTCCACTTT. It is translated as CASSQDMWGSGSPLHF.

J is TRBJ1-4 and V is TRBV18; tentative D call: TRBD1 (6 bases). Germline V gene sequence: CDR1 KGHSH, CDR2 LQKENI. This CDR3 comprises 15 residues. The V end was cut by 5 bases, the J end by 1 base, with 11 bases between. Written as DNA, the CDR3 is TGTGCCAGCTCATTCGGACAGAGAACTAATGAAAAACTGTTTTTT. Encoded protein: CASSFGQRTNEKLFF.

This clone was detected only once. The genes are TRBV5-1 and TRBJ1-1; TRBD1 agrees at 7 bases. The CDR3 is 14 amino acids. Trimming cost V 5 bases and J 4 bases; bases outside gene matches: 8. CDR1 SGHRS and CDR2 YFSETQ come from the germline V gene. CDR3 nucleotides: TGCGCCAGCAGAACTCAGGGGGTGAGCACTGAAGCTTTCTTT. Its translation is CASRTQGVSTEAFF.

The gene calls are TRBV29-1 and TRBJ2-1, with TRBD2 matching over 7 bases. The CDR3 loop spans 17 amino acids. CDR1 SQVTM and CDR2 ANQGSEA come from the germline V gene. V dropped 6 bases and J dropped 4; count of bases not matched to a gene: 18. The CDR3 sequence: CSVAGASGFEKYNEQFF. The CDR3 nucleotides are TGCAGCGTCGCTGGGGCTAGCGGATTTGAGAAGTACAATGAGCAGTTCTTC.

V and J are TRBV11-2 and TRBJ2-5; D not resolved. The V gene's germline CDR1 is SGHAT and CDR2 FQNNGV. V lost 4 bases to trimming and J lost 1 base, with 10 bases between them. The CDR3 length is 14 residues. The CDR3 reads CASSSWALQETQYF. In DNA form, the CDR3 reads TGTGCCAGCAGCTCTTGGGCCCTCCAAGAGACCCAGTACTTC.

This clone is a singleton in its sample. This sample includes further DNA sequences coding for the same CDR3. V and J are TRBV2 and TRBJ1-2, with D maybe TRBD1 (6 bases). Germline lookup yields CDR1 SNHLY and CDR2 FYNNEI. This CDR3 has 12 residues. V lost 4 bases and J 7 bases, leaving 10 bases between the germline ends. The CDR3, as DNA: TGTGCCAGCAGTGGGAAGGGGGGTGGCTACACCTTC. Its protein is CASSGKGGGYTF.

With respect to this clone: Germline and junction disagree at one end, which may indicate a read error. J is TRBJ2-7 and V is TRBV19; 9 bases align to TRBD2. This CDR3 contains 15 residues. Per germline, CDR1 LNHDA and CDR2 SQIVND (reference sequence). This chain's CDR3 is CAGSSTSGRSYEQYF. CDR3 nucleotides: TGTGCCGGTAGTTCGACTAGCGGACGCTCCTACGAGCAGTACTTC.

The chain uses TRBV10-3 and TRBJ2-7; D gene unclear. The CDR3 has 13 amino acids. Germline values: CDR1 ENHRY, CDR2 SYGVKD. The CDR3 is CGTSPWGSYEQYF. Written as DNA, the CDR3 is TGTGGCACGAGCCCCTGGGGCTCCTACGAGCAGTACTTC.

The chain joins TRBV7-2 to TRBJ1-2; tentatively, D is TRBD1 (6 bases). Deletions cut 3 bases from V and 1 base from J, with 21 bases between. Germline V lookup: CDR1 SGHTA, CDR2 FQGNSA. There are 18 residues in the CDR3. The chain's CDR3 is CASSFAGAGGLDNYGYTF. CDR3 DNA sequence: TGTGCCAGCAGCTTCGCGGGGGCGGGCGGCCTGGATAACTATGGCTACACCTTC.

The chain has TRBV11-3 and TRBJ2-2; 10 nucleotides align to TRBD2. Germline V gene lookup returns CDR1 SGHNT and CDR2 YENEEA. Trimming at V came to 1 base and at J to 1 base, leaving 3 bases not matched to a gene. CDR3 length: 17 residues. The CDR3 reads CASSLGGLAENTGELFF. Written as DNA, the CDR3 is TGTGCCAGCAGCTTAGGTGGACTAGCGGAGAACACCGGGGAGCTGTTTTTT.

This chain uses TRBV14 with TRBJ1-1; 9 bases fit TRBD1. V shed 3 bases and J 7 bases; nucleotides not matched to a gene: 15. The CDR3 length is 17 residues. Germline V lookup: CDR1 SGHDN, CDR2 FVKESK. CDR3 DNA sequence: TGTGCCAGCAGCCAGGCTGGGGTAGGACAGGGGAGGAGTGAAGCTTTCTTT. As protein: CASSQAGVGQGRSEAFF. The full variable domain, completed using reference TRBV14 and TRBJ1-1, is EAGVTQFPSHSVIEKGQTVTLRCDPISGHDNLYWYRRVMGKEIKFLLHFVKESKQDESGMPNNRFLAERTGGTYSTLKVQPAELEDSGVYFCASSQAGVGQGRSEAFFGQGTRLTVV.

This clone occurred once. The chain links TRBV6-5 to TRBJ2-7; 7 bases map to TRBD1. The CDR3 covers 16 residues. Per germline, CDR1 MNHEY and CDR2 SVGAGI. V lost 2 bases and J lost 0; bases outside the gene matches: 7. CDR3 in DNA: TGTGCCAGCAGTTACAAACAGGGGTATCCCTCCTACGAGCAGTACTTC. Translating gives CASSYKQGYPSYEQYF.

The J gene is TRBJ2-3, the V gene TRBV11-2, with 13 bases that match TRBD2. V shed 2 bases, J shed 4 bases, and the junction held 3 bases outside the gene matches. Germline loops: CDR1 SGHAT, CDR2 FQNNGV. The CDR3 sequence is 16 residues long. DNA of the CDR3: TGTGCCAGCAGCTTAAGACTAGCGGGGGGCTCAGATACGCAGTATTTT. Its protein is CASSLRLAGGSDTQYF.

This clone showed up just once. V usage is TRBV7-9 and J usage is TRBJ2-1, with TRBD2 matching over 8 bases. The J segment lost 0 bases and the V segment lost 5 bases, leaving 12 bases of the junction unmatched. The germline V gene encodes CDR1 SEHNR and CDR2 FQNEAQ (reference sequence). The CDR3 totals 18 residues. The CDR3 region has the DNA TGTGCCAGCAGCCCCCGGGAGGGGAAGAGCAACTCCTACAATGAGCAGTTCTTC. This translates into CASSPREGKSNSYNEQFF.

V gene TRBV5-4 combines with J gene TRBJ2-3; TRBD2 matches 8 bases. The CDR3 has 15 residues. The germline CDR1 and CDR2 sequences are SGHNT and YYREEE (reference sequence). V dropped 1 base and J dropped 5; count of bases not matched to a gene: 6. The CDR3 reads CASSLSGSKLDTQYF. DNA of the CDR3: TGTGCCAGCAGCTTGAGCGGGAGTAAGCTAGATACGCAGTATTTT. The entire variable domain, with the rest obtained from reference TRBV5-4 and TRBJ2-3, is as follows: ETGVTQSPTHLIKTRGQQVTLRCSSQSGHNTVSWYQQALGQGPQFIFQYYREEENGRGNFPPRFSGLQFPNYSSELNVNALELDDSALYLCASSLSGSKLDTQYFGPGTRLTVL.

This chain connects TRBV10-2 to TRBJ1-5, with D possibly being TRBD1 (5 bases). The CDR3 has 15 residues. Germline-derived CDR1 and CDR2 are WSHSY and SAAADI. V was clipped by 5 bases and J by 4 bases, with 15 bases between them. CDR3 residues: CASSQAGGRNQPQHF. As DNA, the CDR3 is TGCGCCAGCAGTCAGGCTGGGGGTAGGAATCAGCCCCAGCATTTT.

A word on this clone: The junction differs from germline at one of its ends, possibly a read error. This specimen includes other DNA sequences encoding the same CDR3. The chain uses TRBV25-1 and TRBJ1-2; D remains ambiguous. The length of the CDR3 is 15 residues. Germline V CDR1 and CDR2: MGHDK, SYGVNS. The CDR3 here is CASSESSSRTYGYTF. The CDR3 DNA sequence: TGCGCCAGCAGTGAATCGTCGTCACGGACCTATGGCTACACCTTC.

This clone came up a few times. This chain joins TRBV6-6 and TRBJ1-6; 7 nucleotides align to TRBD1. CDR1 MNHNY and CDR2 SVGAGI come from the germline V gene (reference sequence). The CDR3 consists of 14 residues. J was trimmed by 17 bases and V by 7 bases; bases with no gene match: 17. CDR3 protein: CASTVSGQDPVVHF. CDR3 coding DNA: TGTGCCAGCACCGTGAGTGGACAGGACCCGGTAGTCCACTTT.

The chain has TRBV10-2 and TRBJ2-5; a possible D gene is TRBD2 (6 bases). The V end was cut by 6 bases, the J end by 5 bases, with 13 bases between. CDR3 length equals 13 residues. Per the germline V gene, CDR1 is WSHSY and CDR2 is SAAADI. The CDR3 loop reads CASRPSSEETQYF. The CDR3 region has the DNA TGCGCCAGCAGGCCCTCTAGCGAGGAGACCCAGTACTTC.

This clone turned up a few times. CDR3 loop: CASSQGRGGQPQHF. The CDR3 DNA reads TGTGCCAGCAGCCAAGGCCGGGGGGGTCAGCCCCAGCATTTT. V gene TRBV3-1 (or the pseudogene TRBV3-2) combines with J gene TRBJ1-5, with a weak D call TRBD1 (5 bases). Trimming took 1 base from V and 6 from J, leaving 10 bases between them. This CDR3 comprises 14 residues. Per the germline V gene, CDR1 is LGHDT and CDR2 is YNNKEL (reference sequence).

Of note for this clone: This same CDR3 is encoded by further DNA sequences in the sample. The chain combines TRBV7-3 with TRBJ2-1, with D maybe TRBD2 (5 bases). Trimming took off 6 bases at V and 0 bases at J, with 15 bases between the two ends. This CDR3 is built from 16 residues. In germline, CDR1 is SGHTA, CDR2 FQGTGA. CDR3 protein: CASRDRSGSSYNEQFF. CDR3 bases: TGTGCCAGCAGGGACCGTAGTGGGAGCTCCTACAATGAGCAGTTCTTC.